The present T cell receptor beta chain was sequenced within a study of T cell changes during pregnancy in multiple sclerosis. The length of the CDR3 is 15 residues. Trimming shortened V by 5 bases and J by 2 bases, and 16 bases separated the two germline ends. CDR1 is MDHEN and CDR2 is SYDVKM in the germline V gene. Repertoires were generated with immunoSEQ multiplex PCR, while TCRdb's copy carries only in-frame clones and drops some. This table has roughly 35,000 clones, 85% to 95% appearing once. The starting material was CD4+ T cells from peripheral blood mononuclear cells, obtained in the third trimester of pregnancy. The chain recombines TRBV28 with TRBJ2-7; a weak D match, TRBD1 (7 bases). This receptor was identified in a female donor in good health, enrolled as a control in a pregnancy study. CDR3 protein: CASSPLDRTTYEQYF. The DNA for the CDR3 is TGTGCCAGCAGTCCCCTGGACAGGACTACCTACGAGCAGTACTTC.